A single sample gave rise to the 32 T cell receptor beta chains below, sequenced in a study of PD-1 blockade in classical Hodgkin lymphoma. With no exception, relapse followed autologous stem cell transplantation in all patients, and brentuximab vedotin exposure varied. Here immunoSEQ multiplex PCR was the method, and the copy in TCRdb shows in-frame clones only, minus some. This table has 20,000 or so clones, 84% appearing once. Sequencing used peripheral blood mononuclear cells (PBMCs), obtained at baseline. Every receptor here comes from a human donor with classical Hodgkin lymphoma.

The chain joins TRBV4-3 to TRBJ1-5, with D hard to call. The length of the CDR3 is 14 residues. V lost 1 base to trimming and J lost 2 bases, with 6 bases between them. CDR1 is LGHNA and CDR2 is YSLEER in the germline V gene. The CDR3 reads CASSQGTGNQPQHF. The CDR3 DNA reads as TGCGCCAGCAGCCAAGGGACGGGCAATCAGCCCCAGCATTTT.

This clone was seen a handful of times. This chain uses TRBV4-1 with TRBJ2-7; the D gene could be TRBD1 or TRBD2 (5 bases each). V was cut by 4 bases and J by 3 bases, with 13 bases left in between. The CDR3 spans 14 residues. Germline assignment: CDR1 MGHRA and CDR2 YSYEKL. The DNA for the CDR3 is TGCGCCAGCAGCCCTAGCTGGGGCTACTACGAGCAGTACTTC. Amino acid sequence: CASSPSWGYYEQYF.

This chain uses TRBV6-1 with TRBJ2-1, with D unresolved. Trimming pared 5 bases from V and 6 bases from J, leaving 11 bases between. In germline, CDR1 is MNHNS, CDR2 SASEGT. The CDR3 contains 13 residues. DNA of the CDR3: TGTGCCAGCAGTTTTAGGACCTTCAATGAGCAGTTCTTC. Translated, it gives CASSFRTFNEQFF.

CDR3 in DNA: TGTGCCAGCAGTGAATATGGGGGTAAGGAGGCTGAAGCTTTCTTT. Encoded protein: CASSEYGGKEAEAFF. The rearrangement uses TRBV25-1 and TRBJ1-1; TRBD1 might be the D (5 bases). CDR1 and CDR2 from the germline V gene are MGHDK and SYGVNS. Trimming left V 0 bases short and J 6 bases short, with 14 bases between. The CDR3 consists of 15 residues.

The V and J genes are TRBV11-2 and TRBJ2-1; D is unclear. V was clipped by 4 bases and J by 4 bases, with 11 bases between them. From germline, CDR1 is SGHAT and CDR2 FQNNGV. CDR3 length: 14 amino acids. DNA of the CDR3: TGTGCCAGCAGCTCCAAAACCCTTTACAATGAGCAGTTCTTC. Its translation is CASSSKTLYNEQFF.

This clone has only one observation. The V and J genes are TRBV5-6 and TRBJ2-3; TRBD2 agrees at 10 bases. V shed 4 bases, J shed 2 bases, and the junction held 10 bases outside the gene matches. The CDR3 spans 17 residues. The V gene's germline CDR1 is SGHDT and CDR2 YYEEEE. The CDR3 is CASSSQVAGGHTDTQYF. The DNA for the CDR3 is TGTGCCAGCAGCAGCCAAGTAGCGGGGGGCCACACAGATACGCAGTATTTT.

The V call is TRBV7-6, the J call TRBJ2-7; D may be TRBD1 (6 bases). The V end was cut by 5 bases, the J end by 0 bases, with 14 bases between. Germline-derived CDR1 and CDR2 are SGHVS and FNYEAQ. The length of the CDR3 is 15 residues. CDR3 sequence: CASSARTVSSYEQYF. In DNA form, the CDR3 reads TGTGCCAGCAGCGCCCGGACAGTAAGCTCCTACGAGCAGTACTTC.

The V gene is TRBV4-1, the J gene TRBJ1-1, with 7 nucleotides matching TRBD1. CDR3 size: 17 residues. Germline CDR1 is MGHRA and CDR2 is YSYEKL. The V and J ends lost 1 base and 1 base, in that order; junction bases with no gene match: 9. The CDR3, as DNA: TGCGCCAGCAGCCAAGTGGGAAGGGGGCTCCGGAACACTGAAGCTTTCTTT. As protein: CASSQVGRGLRNTEAFF.

The chain couples TRBV28 to TRBJ2-3, with D tentatively TRBD2 (5 bases). The CDR3 is 14 amino acids. Trimming removed 6 bases at V and 0 bases at J, with 10 bases between. The germline V gene has CDR1 MDHEN and CDR2 SYDVKM. Here the CDR3 reads CASRSQRSTDTQYF. The CDR3 bases are TGTGCCAGCAGATCCCAGCGGAGCACAGATACGCAGTATTTT.

This clone was seen once. The genes are TRBV10-3 and TRBJ1-1; possibly TRBD1 for D (6 bases). V lost 3 bases and J lost 6, with 8 bases in between. Germline CDR1 ENHRY, CDR2 SYGVKD. CDR3 length: 12 amino acids. CDR3 sequence (DNA): TGTGCCATCAGTGATCGGGGGCCTGAAGCTTTCTTT. It is translated as CAISDRGPEAFF.

The gene calls are TRBV6-6 and TRBJ2-2, with unresolved D. Germline V lookup: CDR1 MNHNY, CDR2 SVGAGI (reference sequence). Between the trimmed V and J ends, which lost 10 bases and 6 bases, there was a span of 6 bases. This CDR3 region has 10 residues. CDR3 loop: CATYSGELFF. For the CDR3, the DNA is TGTGCCACCTACTCCGGGGAGCTGTTTTTT.

CDR3 nucleotides: TGTGCCAGCGAAAGTCGACATCGCTATGGCTACACCTTC. Translating it yields CASESRHRYGYTF. The rearrangement links TRBV2 to TRBJ1-2; D call uncertain. This CDR3 is 13 amino acids long. V lost 8 bases and J 4 bases, leaving 14 bases between the germline ends. Germline V gene data show CDR1 as SNHLY and CDR2 as FYNNEI.

This clone was picked up one time. The chain recombines TRBV14 with TRBJ2-7, with D uncertain. This CDR3 has 13 amino acids. Trimming stripped 1 base from V and 7 bases from J, with 11 bases between. Looked up from germline, CDR1 is SGHDN and CDR2 is FVKESK. As DNA, the CDR3 is TGTGCCAGCAGCCAAGTGCCCGTCCGGGAGCAGTACTTC. It yields the protein CASSQVPVREQYF.

This clone was seen a few times. The chain joins TRBV28 to TRBJ2-7; 9 bases are shared with TRBD1. CDR3 length: 13 residues. Germline CDR1 is MDHEN and CDR2 is SYDVKM. V gave up 11 bases and J gave up 11 bases; unmatched junction bases: 16. The CDR3 here is CAVLGTGLVKEYF. CDR3 DNA: TGTGCCGTCCTGGGGACAGGGTTGGTGAAGGAGTACTTC.

V is TRBV28 and J is TRBJ2-5; 11 bases fit TRBD2. V shed 2 bases and J 2 bases; nucleotides not matched to a gene: 1. The length of the CDR3 is 15 residues. In germline, CDR1 is MDHEN, CDR2 SYDVKM. DNA of the CDR3: TGTGCCAGCAGTTTAGGGACTAGCGGACAAGAGACCCAGTACTTC. Translation: CASSLGTSGQETQYF.

Concerning this clone itself: Other DNA sequences in the same sample also yield this CDR3. The chain uses TRBV7-2 and TRBJ1-5; 8 bases are a match to TRBD1. Germline V gene sequence: CDR1 SGHTA, CDR2 FQGNSA. The CDR3 has 16 residues. V dropped 1 base and J dropped 0; count of bases not matched to a gene: 2. CDR3 sequence: CASSLDRGYSNQPQHF. The CDR3 coding sequence is TGTGCCAGCAGCTTAGACAGGGGGTATAGCAATCAGCCCCAGCATTTT.

The chain is built from TRBV7-9 and TRBJ2-7; D is unresolved. The CDR3 runs 15 residues. The V and J ends lost 5 bases and 3 bases respectively, with 17 bases between them. Per germline, CDR1 SEHNR and CDR2 FQNEAQ (reference sequence). The CDR3 region is CASSPRNSPLYEQYF. The CDR3 bases are TGTGCCAGCAGCCCTCGGAACTCCCCTCTCTACGAGCAGTACTTC.

The J gene is TRBJ1-1, the V gene TRBV28, with TRBD1 matching 9 bases. Per germline, CDR1 MDHEN and CDR2 SYDVKM. The CDR3 has 14 residues. J gave up 5 bases and V 4 bases, and 5 bases lay outside the gene matches. The CDR3: CASSSTGGLTEAFF. CDR3 DNA: TGTGCCAGCAGTTCTACAGGGGGCTTAACTGAAGCTTTCTTT.

The chain recombines TRBV19 with TRBJ2-5, with D hard to call. The CDR3 covers 14 residues. Germline assignment: CDR1 LNHDA and CDR2 SQIVND (reference sequence). Trimming removed 3 bases at V and 1 base at J, with 9 bases between. The CDR3 loop reads CASSMARGQETQYF. CDR3 nucleotide sequence: TGTGCCAGTAGTATGGCTAGAGGCCAAGAGACCCAGTACTTC.

This chain joins TRBV27 and TRBJ1-1; weak D call: TRBD1 (5 bases). The germline CDR1 and CDR2 sequences are MNHEY and SMNVEV (reference sequence). CDR3 size: 13 residues. The germline V and J ends were trimmed by 7 bases and 11 bases, with 20 bases remaining between them. The CDR3 DNA reads as TGTGCCAGCAAACCCTCCAGGGAGGCGAACGCTTTCTTT. Protein sequence: CASKPSREANAFF.

This chain joins TRBV7-9 and TRBJ1-4; D remains unclear. CDR3 length: 15 residues. Trimming took off 1 base at V and 0 bases at J, with 6 bases between the two ends. Germline CDR1 and CDR2: SEHNR and FQNEAQ (reference sequence). CDR3 nucleotides: TGTGCCAGCAGCTTAGGCACTGCAACTAATGAAAAACTGTTTTTT. It codes for CASSLGTATNEKLFF.

The V call is TRBV6-5, the J call TRBJ1-4; D is perhaps TRBD1 (5 bases). The V and J ends lost 0 bases and 5 bases respectively, with 7 bases between them. The CDR3 has 14 amino acids. The germline V gene has CDR1 MNHEY and CDR2 SVGAGI. This chain's CDR3 is CASSYSWDNEKLFF. In DNA form, the CDR3 reads TGTGCCAGCAGTTACTCCTGGGACAATGAAAAACTGTTTTTT.

The V gene is TRBV6-9, the J gene TRBJ2-3, with D hard to call. V was cut by 3 bases and J by 5 bases, with 6 bases left in between. The CDR3 covers 12 residues. Germline V gene data show CDR1 as MNHGY and CDR2 as SVAAGI. In DNA, the CDR3 is TGTGCCAGCAGTTACCCGGGAGATACGCAGTATTTT. This codes for CASSYPGDTQYF.

The rearrangement links TRBV9 to TRBJ2-1; no reliable D call. Deletions cut 0 bases from V and 0 bases from J, with 7 bases between. Germline V lookup: CDR1 SGDLS, CDR2 YYNGEE. The CDR3 consists of 15 residues. The CDR3 protein is CASSVDWSSYNEQFF. DNA of the CDR3: TGTGCCAGCAGCGTAGATTGGAGCTCCTACAATGAGCAGTTCTTC.

The chain combines TRBV4-2 with TRBJ2-3; D is ambiguous. Deletions cut 4 bases from V and 5 bases from J, with 10 bases between. The CDR3 is 13 residues long. Looked up from germline, CDR1 is LGHNA and CDR2 is YNFKEQ. The CDR3 protein is CASSPAPGDTQYF. Here the CDR3 DNA reads TGTGCCAGCAGCCCCGCGCCTGGAGATACGCAGTATTTT.

The chain carries TRBV7-6 and TRBJ2-3; D might be TRBD1 or TRBD2, each matching 5 bases. The CDR3 is 15 amino acids. The V and J ends lost 5 bases and 2 bases respectively, with 14 bases between them. Germline loops: CDR1 SGHVS, CDR2 FNYEAQ. The CDR3 region is CASSTGALYTDTQYF. Here the CDR3 DNA reads TGTGCCAGCAGCACCGGGGCCCTTTACACAGATACGCAGTATTTT. Using reference TRBV7-6 and TRBJ2-3 for the parts outside the CDR3, the full variable domain is GAGVSQSPRYKVTKRGQDVALRCDPISGHVSLYWYRQALGQGPEFLTYFNYEAQQDKSGLPNDRFSAERPEGSISTLTIQRTEQRDSAMYRCASSTGALYTDTQYFGPGTRLTVL.

This chain joins TRBV6-6 and TRBJ1-1; unclear D gene. Trimming cost V 5 bases and J 5 bases, with 15 bases left between them. There are 14 residues in the CDR3. Germline V gene sequence: CDR1 MNHNY, CDR2 SVGAGI (reference sequence). The CDR3 is CASSGNSVGTEAFF. The CDR3 nucleotides are TGTGCCAGCAGTGGAAACAGTGTTGGGACTGAAGCTTTCTTT.

J is TRBJ1-2 and V is TRBV19, with unresolved D. This CDR3 has 15 amino acids. V was trimmed by 0 bases and J by 5 bases, leaving 13 bases between them. Germline V CDR1 and CDR2: LNHDA, SQIVND (reference sequence). This CDR3 reads CASSIDPAALYGYTF. The CDR3 bases are TGTGCCAGTAGTATAGACCCGGCCGCGCTTTATGGCTACACCTTC.

This chain uses TRBV7-9 with TRBJ1-2; D gene uncertain. The germline V gene encodes CDR1 SEHNR and CDR2 FQNEAQ (reference sequence). The V gene lost 1 base and the J gene lost 10 bases, with 25 bases spanning the gap. The CDR3 has 17 residues. This chain's CDR3 is CASSLEPRRWEETYYTF. The CDR3 coding sequence is TGTGCCAGCAGCTTAGAGCCCAGGCGGTGGGAAGAGACCTACTACACCTTC.

V usage is TRBV28 and J usage is TRBJ1-2; D unclear. Trimming cost V 5 bases and J 7 bases, with 23 bases left between them. Germline-derived CDR1 and CDR2 are MDHEN and SYDVKM. The CDR3 spans 16 residues. The CDR3 sequence is CASSPPHGRVWGGYTF. The CDR3 region has the DNA TGTGCCAGCAGTCCTCCCCATGGACGGGTATGGGGTGGCTACACCTTC.

The rearrangement uses TRBV4-3 and TRBJ1-2, with D uncertain. The V end was cut by 3 bases, the J end by 4 bases, with 18 bases between. The CDR3 has 16 amino acids. CDR1 and CDR2 (germline): LGHNA, YSLEER. In nucleotides, the CDR3 is TGCGCCAGCAGCCAGACGGGCCGTGGATCGGCCTATGGCTACACCTTC. It translates to CASSQTGRGSAYGYTF.

The V gene is TRBV7-9, the J gene TRBJ2-1; no reliable D call. The CDR3 contains 16 residues. Germline CDR1 and CDR2: SEHNR and FQNEAQ (reference sequence). Trimming stripped 5 bases from V and 1 base from J, with 15 bases between. In DNA, the CDR3 is TGTGCCAGCAGCCCCACGATGGCAGCTTCCTACAATGAGCAGTTCTTC. This encodes CASSPTMAASYNEQFF.